The rows below give T cell receptor beta chains drawn from one sample of a study of T cell repertoires in ileal Crohn's disease. Clones were sequenced by immunoSEQ multiplex PCR, and TCRdb holds only the in-frame ones, with some missing. The table lists about 11,000 clones, approximately 85% of them singletons. Sequencing was done on a sample of ileal tissue. The receptors were sampled from an adult with Crohn's disease. CDR3s leave out the opening cysteine and the closing phenylalanine or tryptophan. Fields, in order: J gene, V gene, CDR3 protein.

J gene: TRBJ2-7
V gene: TRBV18
CDR3 protein: ASSPTTGRNSYEQY

J gene: NA
V gene: TRBV6-1
CDR3 protein: ASSPGRDRGYEQY

J gene: TRBJ1-1
V gene: TRBV6-1
CDR3 protein: ATSPRRLMNTEAF

J gene: TRBJ2-1
V gene: TRBV5-1
CDR3 protein: ASTDKSGGAVNEQF

J gene: TRBJ1-1
V gene: TRBV2
CDR3 protein: ASSGQGATEAF

J gene: TRBJ2-1
V gene: TRBV19
CDR3 protein: ASTLGHTPYNEQF

J gene: TRBJ2-7
V gene: TRBV7-8
CDR3 protein: ASSPASGGPYEQY

J gene: TRBJ1-1
V gene: TRBV2
CDR3 protein: ASSANGDSLEAF

J gene: TRBJ1-2
V gene: TRBV5-6
CDR3 protein: ASSGWGLYGYT

J gene: TRBJ1-5
V gene: TRBV12-5
CDR3 protein: ASGPTGGRQPQH

J gene: TRBJ2-7
V gene: TRBV6-6
CDR3 protein: ASRTSGGAYEQY

J gene: TRBJ1-1
V gene: TRBV30
CDR3 protein: AWSGFRGTEAF

J gene: TRBJ1-6
V gene: TRBV7-2
CDR3 protein: ASSRGQGYNSPLH

J gene: TRBJ2-2
V gene: TRBV11-2
CDR3 protein: ASRPNREIGELF

J gene: TRBJ1-6
V gene: TRBV5-6
CDR3 protein: ASFFWGARGSSPLH

J gene: TRBJ1-1
V gene: TRBV5-4
CDR3 protein: ASSPGQNVGTEAF

J gene: TRBJ1-2
V gene: TRBV27
CDR3 protein: ANRRGDGGGYT

J gene: TRBJ1-6
V gene: TRBV10-2
CDR3 protein: ASSALGQGWNNSPLH